Shown below are 7 T cell receptor beta chains from a single sample sequenced in a study of memory CD4+ T cells and cytomegalovirus serostatus. TCRdb's table, derived via immunoSEQ multiplex PCR, lists solely in-frame clones and lacks some. Among 55,000 to 65,000 clones listed, about 80% were seen once. The sort gate was single viable CD3+CD4+CD8-CD45RO+ cells for memory CD4+ T cells. Sequences were obtained from memory CD4+ T cells from blood. The receptors originated from an adult in good health and CMV-seronegative.

The chain employs TRBV6-5 and TRBJ2-7, with 7 bases aligning to TRBD1. CDR3 length equals 15 residues. V was clipped by 7 bases and J by 0 bases; unmatched bases: 9. Germline loops: CDR1 MNHEY, CDR2 SVGAGI. DNA for the CDR3: TGTGCCAGCATTCGGGACAGAGGTTCCTCCTACGAGCAGTACTTC. This encodes CASIRDRGSSYEQYF.

The chain uses TRBV5-1 and TRBJ2-3, with 13 positions matching TRBD2. The length of the CDR3 is 19 residues. Germline lookup yields CDR1 SGHRS and CDR2 YFSETQ. With V trimmed by 5 bases and J by 4 bases, 16 bases remained unmatched. CDR3 nucleotides: TGCGCCAGCAGTCTCGGGGGGGGACTAGCGGGGCAGAACTCAGATACGCAGTATTTT. Translated: CASSLGGGLAGQNSDTQYF.

The rearrangement uses TRBV28 and TRBJ1-6; weak D call: TRBD1 (6 bases). Germline V gene sequence: CDR1 MDHEN, CDR2 SYDVKM. This CDR3 comprises 15 residues. The V end was cut by 7 bases, the J end by 7 bases, with 17 bases between. Here the CDR3 reads CASIGTTGFNSPLHF. The CDR3 bases are TGTGCCAGCATTGGGACCACAGGGTTCAATTCACCCCTCCACTTT.

The chain has TRBV19 and TRBJ2-7; D gene unclear. The germline gives CDR1 LNHDA, CDR2 SQIVND (reference sequence). V lost 6 bases to trimming and J lost 2 bases, with 11 bases between them. The CDR3 length is 13 residues. CDR3 coding DNA: TGTGCCAGTAGCATCAAACCAACCTACGAGCAGTACTTC. Protein sequence: CASSIKPTYEQYF.

The chain combines TRBV4-3 with TRBJ1-2; D might be TRBD1 (5 bases). The CDR3 extends over 14 amino acids. The germline V and J ends were trimmed by 1 base and 3 bases, with 9 bases remaining between them. Germline loops: CDR1 LGHNA, CDR2 YSLEER. Here the CDR3 DNA reads TGCGCCAGCAGCCAAGGACGGGGGTACTATGGCTACACCTTC. Translated: CASSQGRGYYGYTF.

The chain recombines TRBV11-1 with TRBJ1-1; D is unresolved. Trimming took 3 bases from V and 3 from J, leaving 8 bases between them. Germline assignment: CDR1 SGHAT and CDR2 FQDESV (reference sequence). This CDR3 contains 13 residues. CDR3 residues: CASSFARYTEAFF. In DNA, the CDR3 is TGTGCCAGCAGCTTCGCCAGATACACTGAAGCTTTCTTT.

This clone has just a few counts. This chain joins TRBV20-1 and TRBJ1-1; D gene uncertain. V was trimmed by 4 bases and J by 5 bases, leaving 8 bases between them. Germline values: CDR1 DFQATT, CDR2 SNEGSKA (reference sequence). The CDR3 consists of 11 residues. CDR3 coding DNA: TGCAGTGCTACAGGAGTTACTGAAGCTTTCTTT. Amino acids: CSATGVTEAFF.